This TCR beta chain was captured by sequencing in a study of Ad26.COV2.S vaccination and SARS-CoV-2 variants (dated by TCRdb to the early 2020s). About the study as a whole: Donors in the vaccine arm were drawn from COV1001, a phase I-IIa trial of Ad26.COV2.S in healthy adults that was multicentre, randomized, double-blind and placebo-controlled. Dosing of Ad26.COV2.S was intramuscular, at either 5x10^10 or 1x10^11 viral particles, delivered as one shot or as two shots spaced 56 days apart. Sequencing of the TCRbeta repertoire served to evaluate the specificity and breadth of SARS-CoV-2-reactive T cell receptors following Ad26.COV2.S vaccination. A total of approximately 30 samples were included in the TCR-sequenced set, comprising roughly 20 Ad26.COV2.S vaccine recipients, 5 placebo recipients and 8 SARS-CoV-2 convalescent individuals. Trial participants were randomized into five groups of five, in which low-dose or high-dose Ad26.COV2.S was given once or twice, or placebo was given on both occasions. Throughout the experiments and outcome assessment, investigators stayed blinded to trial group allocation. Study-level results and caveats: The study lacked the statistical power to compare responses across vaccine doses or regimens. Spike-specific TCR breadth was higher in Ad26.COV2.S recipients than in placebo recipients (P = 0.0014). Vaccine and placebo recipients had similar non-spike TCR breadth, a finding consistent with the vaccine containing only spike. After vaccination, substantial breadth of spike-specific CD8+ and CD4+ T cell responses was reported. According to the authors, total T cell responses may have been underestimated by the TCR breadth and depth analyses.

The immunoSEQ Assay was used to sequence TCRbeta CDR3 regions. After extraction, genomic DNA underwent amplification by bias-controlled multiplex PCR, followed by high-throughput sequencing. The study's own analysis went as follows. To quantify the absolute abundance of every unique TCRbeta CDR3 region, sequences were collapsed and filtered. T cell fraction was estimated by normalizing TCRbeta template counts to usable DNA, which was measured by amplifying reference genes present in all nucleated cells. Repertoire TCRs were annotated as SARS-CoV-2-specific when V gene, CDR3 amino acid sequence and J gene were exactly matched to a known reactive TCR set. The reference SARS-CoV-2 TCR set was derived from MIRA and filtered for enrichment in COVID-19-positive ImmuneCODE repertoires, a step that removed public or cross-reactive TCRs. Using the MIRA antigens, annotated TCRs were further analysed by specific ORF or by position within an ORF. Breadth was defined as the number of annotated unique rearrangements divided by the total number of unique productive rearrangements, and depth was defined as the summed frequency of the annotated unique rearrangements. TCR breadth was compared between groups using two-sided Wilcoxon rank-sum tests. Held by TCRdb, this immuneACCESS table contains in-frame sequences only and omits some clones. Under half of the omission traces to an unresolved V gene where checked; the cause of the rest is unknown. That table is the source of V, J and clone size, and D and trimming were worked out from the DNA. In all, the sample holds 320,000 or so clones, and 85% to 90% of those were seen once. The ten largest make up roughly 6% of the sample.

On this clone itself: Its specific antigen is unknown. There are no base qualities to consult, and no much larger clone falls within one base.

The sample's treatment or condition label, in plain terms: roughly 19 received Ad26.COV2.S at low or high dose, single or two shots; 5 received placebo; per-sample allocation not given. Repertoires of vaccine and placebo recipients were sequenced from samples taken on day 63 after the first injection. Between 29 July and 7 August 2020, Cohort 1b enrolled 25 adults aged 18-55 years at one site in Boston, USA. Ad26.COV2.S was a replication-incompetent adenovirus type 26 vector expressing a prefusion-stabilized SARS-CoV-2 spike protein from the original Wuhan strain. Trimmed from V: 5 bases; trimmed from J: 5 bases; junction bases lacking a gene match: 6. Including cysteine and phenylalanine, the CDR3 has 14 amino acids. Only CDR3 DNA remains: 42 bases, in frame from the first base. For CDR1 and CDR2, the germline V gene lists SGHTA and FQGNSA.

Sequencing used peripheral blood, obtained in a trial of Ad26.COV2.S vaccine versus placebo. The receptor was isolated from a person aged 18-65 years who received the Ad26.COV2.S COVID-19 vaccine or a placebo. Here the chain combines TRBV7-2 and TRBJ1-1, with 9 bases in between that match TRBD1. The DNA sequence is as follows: TGTGCCAGCAGCGCTCTTGACAGGGGGACTGAAGCTTTCTTT. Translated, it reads CASSALDRGTEAFF.